These 21 T cell receptor beta chains came from one sample sequenced in a study of cytomegalovirus exposure and HLA in healthy donors. PCR amplification relied on 60 Vbeta primers (plus 13 Jbeta primers). TCRdb's table, derived via immunoSEQ multiplex PCR, lists solely in-frame clones and lacks some. Among about 190,000 clones listed, about four fifths were seen once. The specimen was PBMCs. Receptors were obtained from a man younger than 30 in good health and CMV-seronegative.

This clone was counted only a few times. V usage is TRBV10-2 and J usage is TRBJ1-4; 7 positions agree with TRBD1. The CDR3 contains 13 residues. Germline V lookup: CDR1 WSHSY, CDR2 SAAADI. The junction had 2 bases not matched to a gene; V was cut back by 4 bases and J by 6 bases. CDR3 DNA sequence: TGCGCCAGCAGTGGACAGGGTTATGAAAAACTGTTTTTT. It is translated as CASSGQGYEKLFF.

The chain couples TRBV28 to TRBJ2-7; 7 bases map to TRBD1. Germline values: CDR1 MDHEN, CDR2 SYDVKM. The CDR3 has 14 residues. V lost 8 bases and J lost 2; bases outside the gene matches: 9. CDR3 sequence: CASGSTGVAYEQYF. CDR3 sequence (DNA): TGTGCCAGCGGGAGTACAGGGGTAGCCTACGAGCAGTACTTC.

The chain carries TRBV10-3 and TRBJ2-7; the D gene is possibly TRBD2 (6 bases). CDR3 length: 14 amino acids. Germline V CDR1 and CDR2: ENHRY, SYGVKD. The V end was cut by 1 base, the J end by 0 bases, with 7 bases between. The CDR3 sequence is CAISEWEASYEQYF. DNA for the CDR3: TGTGCCATCAGTGAGTGGGAGGCCTCCTACGAGCAGTACTTC.

The chain uses TRBV5-1 and TRBJ1-5; D unresolved. CDR3 length: 15 residues. Germline CDR1 and CDR2: SGHRS and YFSETQ. V lost 0 bases and J 5 bases, leaving 12 bases between the germline ends. DNA of the CDR3: TGCGCCAGCAGCTTGGAAGGAAACGGGGATCAGCCCCAGCATTTT. Translation: CASSLEGNGDQPQHF.

The rearrangement links TRBV10-1 to TRBJ1-2; D ambiguous. The germline V gene has CDR1 WNHNN and CDR2 SYGVQD (reference sequence). The CDR3 runs 13 residues. V gave up 5 bases and J gave up 4 bases, with 11 bases separating them. CDR3 in amino acids: CASSITRVYGYTF. In nucleotides, the CDR3 is TGCGCCAGCAGTATAACGAGGGTCTATGGCTACACCTTC.

V and J are TRBV9 and TRBJ2-7, with D maybe TRBD1 (5 bases). V was trimmed by 0 bases and J by 5 bases, leaving 9 bases between them. The CDR3 is made up of 13 amino acids. CDR1 is SGDLS, CDR2 YYNGEE, per germline. Written as DNA, the CDR3 is TGTGCCAGCAGCGTAGCACAGGCGCACGAGCAGTACTTC. It encodes CASSVAQAHEQYF.

The genes are TRBV6-1 and TRBJ2-7, with 7 bases aligning to TRBD1. The V gene end was trimmed by 5 bases and the J gene end by 6 bases; junction bases not matched to a gene: 7. The CDR3 is 13 residues long. Per germline, CDR1 MNHNS and CDR2 SASEGT. The CDR3 DNA follows: TGTGCCAGCAGTCCACACAGGGGAGTCGAGCAGTACTTC. Amino acid sequence: CASSPHRGVEQYF.

The gene calls are TRBV6-1 and TRBJ2-3; D might be TRBD1 (5 bases). With 2 bases removed from V and 6 bases from J, the gap between germline ends came to 12 bases. Germline CDR1 and CDR2: MNHNS and SASEGT. This CDR3 has 14 residues. The CDR3 coding sequence is TGTGCCAGCAGTGAACTGGCAGGGTGGGATACGCAGTATTTT. Protein: CASSELAGWDTQYF.

The chain has TRBV5-1 and TRBJ2-7; 10 bases fit TRBD1. The trim removed 0 bases at V and 6 bases at J, leaving 6 bases unmatched. This CDR3 region has 15 residues. Germline V lookup: CDR1 SGHRS, CDR2 YFSETQ. Written as DNA, the CDR3 is TGCGCCAGCAGCTTGGGGGCCGGGACAGGGGCCGAGCAGTACTTC. Its protein is CASSLGAGTGAEQYF.

This clone was detected a few times. The J gene is TRBJ2-3, the V gene TRBV11-2, with TRBD1 matching over 9 bases. CDR3 length: 15 amino acids. Trimming removed 4 bases from V and 5 bases from J; junction bases left unmatched: 7. Per germline, CDR1 SGHAT and CDR2 FQNNGV. The CDR3 DNA is TGTGCCAGCAGCTACCGGGACAGGGTTGGAGATACGCAGTATTTT. This translates into CASSYRDRVGDTQYF.

This chain joins TRBV4-1 and TRBJ2-7; 9 positions match TRBD2. Per the germline V gene, CDR1 is MGHRA and CDR2 is YSYEKL. Trimming took 0 bases from V and 0 from J; bases not matched to a gene: 15. The CDR3 totals 20 residues. CDR3 nucleotide sequence: TGCGCCAGCAGCCAAGAAGAAACTTCGGCCTCTAGCGGGACCTCCTACGAGCAGTACTTC. Translating it yields CASSQEETSASSGTSYEQYF.

The chain couples TRBV7-9 to TRBJ2-3, with D maybe TRBD2 (7 bases). The CDR3 loop spans 16 amino acids. Per the germline V gene, CDR1 is SEHNR and CDR2 is FQNEAQ (reference sequence). V was shortened by 4 bases and J by 5 bases, with 19 bases between the two germline ends. This chain's CDR3 is CASSSRGGVGGDTQYF. In DNA form, the CDR3 reads TGTGCCAGCAGCTCCAGGGGAGGGGTAGGTGGAGATACGCAGTATTTT.

The chain recombines TRBV5-4 with TRBJ2-2; unclear D gene. Trimming left V 4 bases short and J 4 bases short, with 14 bases between. The CDR3 loop spans 15 amino acids. CDR1 SGHNT and CDR2 YYREEE come from the germline V gene (reference sequence). The CDR3 nucleotides are TGTGCCAGCAGCGGCCCGGTGCGGCTCACCGGGGAGCTGTTTTTT. It specifies CASSGPVRLTGELFF.

The chain carries TRBV4-3 and TRBJ1-2; 10 bases line up with TRBD1. The CDR3 sequence is 15 residues long. The junction had 8 bases not matched to a gene; V was cut back by 2 bases and J by 8 bases. Per germline, CDR1 LGHNA and CDR2 YSLEER. The CDR3 region is CASSQPGQGHGGYTF. The CDR3 DNA follows: TGCGCCAGCAGCCAACCGGGACAGGGGCATGGCGGCTACACCTTC.

The chain has TRBV6-1 and TRBJ2-1, with 8 bases that match TRBD1. Germline V lookup: CDR1 MNHNS, CDR2 SASEGT. CDR3 length equals 16 residues. With 3 bases clipped from V and 5 bases from J, the junction kept 9 bases outside the gene matches. This CDR3 is CASSDPRTGFHNEQFF. The DNA for the CDR3 is TGTGCCAGCAGTGACCCCCGGACAGGGTTCCACAATGAGCAGTTCTTC.

This chain uses TRBV5-6 with TRBJ1-3; TRBD1 aligns across 8 bases. J lost 7 bases, V lost 4 bases, and 10 bases had no gene match. CDR3 length equals 15 residues. The germline CDR1 and CDR2 sequences are SGHDT and YYEEEE. The chain's CDR3 is CASSQTGTGRNTIYF. The CDR3 DNA reads as TGTGCCAGCAGCCAAACAGGGACAGGCCGGAACACCATATATTTT.

This clone occurred once. The rearrangement uses TRBV7-8 and TRBJ1-3, with D unresolved. This CDR3 is 16 amino acids long. Germline loops: CDR1 SGHVS, CDR2 FQNEAQ. The V end lost 0 bases, the J end lost 0 bases, and 9 bases lay between the germline ends. The DNA for the CDR3 is TGTGCCAGCAGCTTAGCGTCTCTAACCTCTGGAAACACCATATATTTT. Its translation: CASSLASLTSGNTIYF.

The chain carries TRBV5-1 and TRBJ1-3, with D unclear. There are 14 residues in the CDR3. Per germline, CDR1 SGHRS and CDR2 YFSETQ. Trimming stripped 4 bases from V and 1 base from J, with 9 bases between. Here the CDR3 DNA reads TGCGCCAGCAGCCTCAGCGAATCTGGAAACACCATATATTTT. Translating gives CASSLSESGNTIYF. Based on the CDR3 plus reference TRBV5-1 and TRBJ1-3, the full variable domain is KAGVTQTPRYLIKTRGQQVTLSCSPISGHRSVSWYQQTPGQGLQFLFEYFSETQRNKGNFPGRFSGRQFSNSRSEMNVSTLELGDSALYLCASSLSESGNTIYFGEGSWLTVV.

This clone was seen just once. The chain employs TRBV2 and TRBJ1-5; 9 nucleotides agree with TRBD1. Trimming cost V 7 bases and J 3 bases; bases outside gene matches: 10. The germline gives CDR1 SNHLY, CDR2 FYNNEI. The CDR3 is made up of 16 amino acids. Written as DNA, the CDR3 is TGTGCCAGCAACTTCGCGGGGACAGGGAACAATCAGCCCCAGCATTTT. Protein sequence: CASNFAGTGNNQPQHF.

This clone was seen a few times. The chain carries TRBV25-1 and TRBJ2-2, with 7 bases identical to TRBD2. Unmatched junction bases numbered 5, after V lost 2 bases and J lost 5 bases. The CDR3 consists of 15 residues. Germline V gives CDR1 MGHDK, CDR2 SYGVNS. CDR3 coding DNA: TGTGCCAGCAGTGAAAGCGGGGATTGGACCGGGGAGCTGTTTTTT. This encodes CASSESGDWTGELFF.

V and J are TRBV10-1 and TRBJ2-3; maybe TRBD1 (8 bases). The CDR3 loop spans 19 amino acids. V was cut by 4 bases and J by 3 bases, with 26 bases left in between. In germline, CDR1 is WNHNN, CDR2 SYGVQD (reference sequence). DNA for the CDR3: TGCGCCAGCAGTGCAGGACAGGGCTGTCGCGGGAGAGCAACAGATACGCAGTATTTT. This codes for CASSAGQGCRGRATDTQYF.